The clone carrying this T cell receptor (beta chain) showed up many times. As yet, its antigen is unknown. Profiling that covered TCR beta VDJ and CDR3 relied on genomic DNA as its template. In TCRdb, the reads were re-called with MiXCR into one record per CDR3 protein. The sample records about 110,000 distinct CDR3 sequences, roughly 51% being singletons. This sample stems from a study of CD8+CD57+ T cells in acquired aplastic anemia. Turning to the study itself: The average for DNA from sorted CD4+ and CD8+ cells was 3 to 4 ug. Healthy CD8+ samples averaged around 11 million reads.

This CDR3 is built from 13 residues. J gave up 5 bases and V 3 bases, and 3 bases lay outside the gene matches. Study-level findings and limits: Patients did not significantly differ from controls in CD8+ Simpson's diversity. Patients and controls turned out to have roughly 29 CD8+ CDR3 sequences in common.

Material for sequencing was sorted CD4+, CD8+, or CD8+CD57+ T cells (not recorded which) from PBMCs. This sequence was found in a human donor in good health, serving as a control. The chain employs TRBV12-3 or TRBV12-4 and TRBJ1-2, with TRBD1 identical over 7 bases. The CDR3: CASSFAGGYGYTF. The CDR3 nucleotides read TGTGCCAGCAGTTTCGCAGGGGGATATGGCTACACCTTC.